Listed here is a single T cell receptor beta chain. Assay used: immunoSEQ multiplex PCR; TCRdb lists only in-frame clones, some missing. The data contain roughly 48,000 clones, about 83% of them singletons. This CDR3 contains 17 residues. After removal of 2 bases from V and 1 base from J, the junction contained 6 bases not matched to a gene. CDR1 is SGHTA, CDR2 FQGNSA, per germline. The data belong to a study of OX40 agonist ivuxolimab in advanced cancers. In the study overall: Patients received ivuxolimab, an intravenous treatment, every 2 weeks at 0.01 to 10 mg/kg. Patients enrolled in dose escalation were diagnosed with hepatocellular carcinoma, melanoma, renal cell or head and neck cancer.

The chain is built from TRBV7-2 and TRBJ2-5; TRBD2 agrees at 11 bases. The sequenced sample was CD4+ or CD8+ T cells sorted from blood, obtained in a trial of the OX40 agonist ivuxolimab. The origin of this receptor is an adult with an advanced solid tumor such as melanoma, head and neck, liver or kidney cancer. The CDR3 DNA reads TGTGCCAGCAGCTTAACAGGACTAGCGGGTCCCCAAGAGACCCAGTACTTC. Translating gives CASSLTGLAGPQETQYF.